A single sample gave rise to the 19 T cell receptor beta chains below, sequenced in a study of graft-versus-host responses after intestinal transplantation. Antigens of these TCRs are unknown. Some clones are missing from TCRdb's copy, which holds only in-frame ones; the method was immunoSEQ multiplex PCR. The sample yields about 110,000 clones, 85% to 95% seen once. The specimen comprised unstimulated CD8+ T cells sorted from spleen or lymph node cells, sampled before transplant. These receptors all stem from a human donor who was the organ donor for an intestinal transplant.

The chain recombines TRBV7-2 with TRBJ2-7, with D possibly TRBD1 on 6 matching bases. The germline V gene has CDR1 SGHTA and CDR2 FQGNSA. The CDR3 covers 13 residues. Trimming stripped 2 bases from V and 5 bases from J, with 10 bases between. CDR3 residues: CASSLPGADEQYF. The DNA for the CDR3 is TGTGCCAGCAGCTTACCAGGGGCGGACGAGCAGTACTTC.

This sequence joins TRBV4-3 and TRBJ1-1, with 9 positions matching TRBD1. Per the germline V gene, CDR1 is LGHNA and CDR2 is YSLEER. J gave up 3 bases and V 4 bases, and 6 bases lay outside the gene matches. This CDR3 is 15 amino acids long. For the CDR3, the DNA is TGCGCCAGCAGCCTCCGGACAGGGGTTGACACTGAAGCTTTCTTT. Its translation: CASSLRTGVDTEAFF.

The genes are TRBV6-1 and TRBJ2-5; D gene uncertain. The CDR3 covers 15 residues. Germline V gene sequence: CDR1 MNHNS, CDR2 SASEGT. V was cut by 2 bases and J by 1 base, with 11 bases left in between. CDR3 bases: TGTGCCAGCAGTGAACCGAACTTGAGCCAAGAGACCCAGTACTTC. Translated: CASSEPNLSQETQYF.

This clone has just a few counts. The chain employs TRBV4-1 and TRBJ2-7; D unclear. V was trimmed by 1 base and J by 3 bases, leaving 7 bases between them. Germline lookup yields CDR1 MGHRA and CDR2 YSYEKL. The CDR3 runs 13 residues. The CDR3 nucleotides read TGCGCCAGCAGCCAAGGACTGGGCTACGAGCAGTACTTC. It translates to CASSQGLGYEQYF.

The chain carries TRBV5-1 and TRBJ2-5; 7 bases line up with TRBD1. The J call may be in error: the DNA end matches TRBJ2-7 better. Germline V gene sequence: CDR1 SGHRS, CDR2 YFSETQ. The CDR3 contains 15 residues. The CDR3 protein is CASSLSQGGGYEQYF. For the CDR3, the DNA is TGCGCCAGCAGCTTGTCGCAAGGGGGCGGCTACGAGCAGTACTTC.

The V call is TRBV27, the J call TRBJ1-2; TRBD1 agrees at 9 bases. Germline V lookup: CDR1 MNHEY, CDR2 SMNVEV (reference sequence). The V and J ends lost 2 bases and 7 bases, in that order; junction bases with no gene match: 2. The CDR3 has 13 residues. This CDR3 is CASSLTGGSGYTF. Written as DNA, the CDR3 is TGTGCCAGCAGTTTAACAGGGGGCTCTGGCTACACCTTC.

The gene calls are TRBV27 and TRBJ1-1, with 9 bases matching TRBD1. Trimming took 5 bases from V and 5 from J; bases not matched to a gene: 6. The CDR3 is made up of 14 amino acids. CDR1 is MNHEY and CDR2 is SMNVEV in the germline V gene (reference sequence). CDR3 nucleotide sequence: TGTGCCAGCAGTCTTGACAGGGGGTTAACTGAAGCTTTCTTT. It is translated as CASSLDRGLTEAFF.

The chain is built from TRBV2 and TRBJ2-2, with 8 nucleotides matching TRBD2. Germline assignment: CDR1 SNHLY and CDR2 FYNNEI. With V trimmed by 6 bases and J by 15 bases, 12 bases remained unmatched. This CDR3 contains 13 residues. The CDR3 protein is CASRESSSGLMFF. CDR3 in DNA: TGTGCCAGCAGGGAGAGTTCTAGCGGGCTGATGTTTTTT.

The rearrangement uses TRBV19 and TRBJ2-1; possibly TRBD1 or TRBD2 for D (5 bases each). The CDR3 covers 10 residues. The V end was cut by 3 bases, the J end by 12 bases, with 6 bases between. Germline V gene sequence: CDR1 LNHDA, CDR2 SQIVND (reference sequence). CDR3 sequence reads: CASSMGPQFF. DNA of the CDR3: TGTGCCAGTAGTATGGGACCGCAGTTCTTC.

The V and J genes are TRBV27 and TRBJ1-5; D gene uncertain. The CDR3 totals 15 residues. Trimming shortened V by 1 base and J by 0 bases, and 7 bases separated the two germline ends. Germline loops: CDR1 MNHEY, CDR2 SMNVEV (reference sequence). The CDR3 is CASSLYPGSNQPQHF. CDR3 sequence (DNA): TGTGCCAGCAGTTTATATCCCGGTAGCAATCAGCCCCAGCATTTT.

This clone was recorded only once. The chain joins TRBV4-1 to TRBJ2-4; 11 nucleotides align to TRBD1. Losses at the gene ends were 2 bases for V and 0 bases for J; bases not matched to a gene: 12. CDR3 length equals 20 residues. Per germline, CDR1 MGHRA and CDR2 YSYEKL. Written as DNA, the CDR3 is TGCGCCAGCAGCCAAACCCCGGGACAGGGGGGTTCACTAGCCAAAAACATTCAGTACTTC. It translates to CASSQTPGQGGSLAKNIQYF.

This chain uses TRBV5-5 with TRBJ2-7; TRBD2 is a possible D gene (6 bases). The V gene lost 3 bases and the J gene lost 5 bases, with 15 bases spanning the gap. This CDR3 is 14 amino acids long. In germline, CDR1 is SGHKS, CDR2 YYEKEE (reference sequence). CDR3 protein: CASSSTGGGNEQYF. CDR3 bases: TGTGCCAGCAGCTCAACGGGTGGGGGGAACGAGCAGTACTTC.

This chain connects TRBV19 to TRBJ1-1; no reliable D call. Trimming pared 5 bases from V and 3 bases from J, leaving 7 bases between. CDR1 and CDR2 from the germline V gene are LNHDA and SQIVND (reference sequence). This CDR3 is 12 amino acids long. The CDR3 sequence is CASSVGHTEAFF. DNA for the CDR3: TGTGCCAGTAGTGTCGGCCACACTGAAGCTTTCTTT.

This chain links TRBV9 with TRBJ1-1, with a tentative D call TRBD1 (5 bases). Germline V gene data show CDR1 as SGDLS and CDR2 as YYNGEE. The CDR3 has 13 amino acids. Trimming removed 0 bases at V and 5 bases at J, with 8 bases between. The CDR3 bases are TGTGCCAGCAGCGTAGGGGACGGGACTGAAGCTTTCTTT. Its protein is CASSVGDGTEAFF.

This clone appeared once. This rearrangement joins TRBV9 to TRBJ2-2, with 7 bases identical to TRBD2. The CDR3 runs to 17 residues. The ends lost 1 base at V and 0 bases at J; junction bases unmatched: 6. Germline CDR1 reads SGDLS; CDR2 reads YYNGEE. The CDR3 sequence: CASSVFTSDANTGELFF. The CDR3 DNA reads as TGTGCCAGCAGCGTATTCACTAGCGACGCGAACACCGGGGAGCTGTTTTTT.

This CDR3 is CASSLTGGGDTQYF. Written as DNA, the CDR3 is TGTGCCAGCAGCTTAACGGGAGGGGGGGATACGCAGTATTTT. This sequence joins TRBV7-9 and TRBJ2-3; 8 bases match TRBD2. This CDR3 is 14 amino acids long. Germline loops: CDR1 SEHNR, CDR2 FQNEAQ (reference sequence). V lost 2 bases, J lost 6 bases, and 4 bases stayed unmatched.

Only one count was recorded for this clone. The chain is built from TRBV25-1 and TRBJ1-5, with TRBD1 identical over 8 bases. Germline values: CDR1 MGHDK, CDR2 SYGVNS. With 4 bases clipped from V and 7 bases from J, the junction kept 15 bases outside the gene matches. The CDR3 totals 17 residues. The CDR3 protein is CASSGTDRGIVGQPQHF. The CDR3 DNA is TGTGCCAGCAGTGGCACTGACAGGGGTATTGTGGGACAGCCCCAGCATTTT. Looking up the rest from reference TRBV25-1 and TRBJ1-5 gives the full variable domain: EADIYQTPRYLVIGTGKKITLECSQTMGHDKMYWYQQDPGMELHLIHYSYGVNSTEKGDLSSESTVSRIRTEHFPLTLESARPSHTSQYLCASSGTDRGIVGQPQHFGDGTRLSIL.

The J gene is TRBJ2-1, the V gene TRBV7-9; 8 positions match TRBD2. The germline CDR1 and CDR2 sequences are SEHNR and FQNEAQ (reference sequence). The junction had 1 base not matched to a gene; V was cut back by 5 bases and J by 1 base. CDR3 length: 14 residues. CDR3: CASSPSGSYNEQFF. The CDR3 nucleotides are TGTGCCAGCAGCCCTAGCGGGTCCTACAATGAGCAGTTCTTC. Based on the CDR3 plus reference TRBV7-9 and TRBJ2-1, the full variable domain is DTGVSQNPRHKITKRGQNVTFRCDPISEHNRLYWYRQTLGQGPEFLTYFQNEAQLEKSRLLSDRFSAERPKGSFSTLEIQRTEQGDSAMYLCASSPSGSYNEQFFGPGTRLTVL.

The J gene is TRBJ2-5, the V gene TRBV5-4; D unresolved. Trimming stripped 7 bases from V and 0 bases from J, with 13 bases between. Germline values: CDR1 SGHNT, CDR2 YYREEE (reference sequence). The CDR3 covers 14 residues. As DNA, the CDR3 is TGTGCCAGCTCCCGCGTGGAGTACCAAGAGACCCAGTACTTC. Amino acid sequence: CASSRVEYQETQYF.